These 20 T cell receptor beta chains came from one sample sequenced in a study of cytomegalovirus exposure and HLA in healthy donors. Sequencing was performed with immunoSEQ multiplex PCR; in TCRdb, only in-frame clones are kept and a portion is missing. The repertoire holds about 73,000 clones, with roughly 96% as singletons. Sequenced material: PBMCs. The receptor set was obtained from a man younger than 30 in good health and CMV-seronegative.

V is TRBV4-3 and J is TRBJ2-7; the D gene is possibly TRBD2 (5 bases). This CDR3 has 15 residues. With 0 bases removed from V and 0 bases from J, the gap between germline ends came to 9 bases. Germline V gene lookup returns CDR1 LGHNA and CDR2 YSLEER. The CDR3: CASSQEEGSSYEQYF. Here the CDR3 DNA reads TGCGCCAGCAGCCAAGAAGAAGGGAGCTCCTACGAGCAGTACTTC.

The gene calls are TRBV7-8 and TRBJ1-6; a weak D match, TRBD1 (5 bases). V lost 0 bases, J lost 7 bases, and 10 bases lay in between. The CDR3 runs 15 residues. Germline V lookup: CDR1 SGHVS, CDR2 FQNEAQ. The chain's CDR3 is CASSLAGGSNSPLHF. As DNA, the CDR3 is TGTGCCAGCAGCTTAGCGGGGGGGTCGAATTCACCCCTCCACTTT.

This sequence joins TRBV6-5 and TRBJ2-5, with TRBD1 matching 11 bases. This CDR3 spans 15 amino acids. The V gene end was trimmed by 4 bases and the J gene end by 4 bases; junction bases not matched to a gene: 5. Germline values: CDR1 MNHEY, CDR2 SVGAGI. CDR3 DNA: TGTGCCAGCAGTTCGGACAGGGGGCCAGTAGAGACCCAGTACTTC. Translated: CASSSDRGPVETQYF.

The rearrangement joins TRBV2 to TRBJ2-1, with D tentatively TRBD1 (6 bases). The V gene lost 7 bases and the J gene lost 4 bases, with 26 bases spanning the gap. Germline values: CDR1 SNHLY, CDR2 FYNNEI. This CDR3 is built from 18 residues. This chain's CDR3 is CASKPQQGVTGRYNEQFF. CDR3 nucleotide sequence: TGTGCCAGCAAACCGCAACAGGGTGTAACGGGCAGATACAATGAGCAGTTCTTC.

The CDR3, as DNA: TGTGCCAGCAGCCCGGACAGTTCCTATGGCTACACCTTC. It encodes CASSPDSSYGYTF. V is TRBV7-3 and J is TRBJ1-2; D is perhaps TRBD1 (6 bases). Germline V gene lookup returns CDR1 SGHTA and CDR2 FQGTGA. The CDR3 is 13 amino acids. V was trimmed by 5 bases and J by 4 bases, leaving 11 bases between them.

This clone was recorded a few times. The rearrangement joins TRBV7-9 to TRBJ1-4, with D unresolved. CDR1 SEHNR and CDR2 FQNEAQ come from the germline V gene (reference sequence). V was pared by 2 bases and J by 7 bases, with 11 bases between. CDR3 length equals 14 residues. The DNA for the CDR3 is TGTGCCAGCAGCTTAAAAAGGTCGGGTGAAAAACTGTTTTTT. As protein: CASSLKRSGEKLFF.

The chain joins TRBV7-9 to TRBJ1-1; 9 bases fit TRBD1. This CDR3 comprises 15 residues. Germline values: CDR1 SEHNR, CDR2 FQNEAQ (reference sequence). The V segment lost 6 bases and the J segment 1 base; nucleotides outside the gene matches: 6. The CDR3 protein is CASRSPGQGNTEAFF. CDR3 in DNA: TGTGCCAGCAGATCCCCGGGACAGGGGAACACTGAAGCTTTCTTT.

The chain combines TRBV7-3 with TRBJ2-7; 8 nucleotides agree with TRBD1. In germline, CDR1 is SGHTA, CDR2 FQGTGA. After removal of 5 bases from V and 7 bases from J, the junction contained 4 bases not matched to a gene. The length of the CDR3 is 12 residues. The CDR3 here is CASSIQGGEQYF. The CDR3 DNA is TGTGCCAGCAGCATACAGGGGGGAGAGCAGTACTTC.

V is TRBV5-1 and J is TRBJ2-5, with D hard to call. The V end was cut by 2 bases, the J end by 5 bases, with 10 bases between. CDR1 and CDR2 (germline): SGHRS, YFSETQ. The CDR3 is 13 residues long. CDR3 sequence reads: CASSFTGYETQYF. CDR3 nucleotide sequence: TGCGCCAGCAGCTTTACCGGGTATGAGACCCAGTACTTC.

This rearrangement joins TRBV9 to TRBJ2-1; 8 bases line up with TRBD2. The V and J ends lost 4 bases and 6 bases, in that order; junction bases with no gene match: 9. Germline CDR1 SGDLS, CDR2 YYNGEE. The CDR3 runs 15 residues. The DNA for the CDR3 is TGTGCCAGCAGCTTTAGCGGGGTAGGATCCAATGAGCAGTTCTTC. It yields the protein CASSFSGVGSNEQFF.

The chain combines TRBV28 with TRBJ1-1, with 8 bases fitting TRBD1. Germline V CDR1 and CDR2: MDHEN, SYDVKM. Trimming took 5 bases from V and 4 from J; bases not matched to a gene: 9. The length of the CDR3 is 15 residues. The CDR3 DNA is TGTGCCAGCAGTGCAGGGGGCCGGGACTTCACTGAAGCTTTCTTT. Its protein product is CASSAGGRDFTEAFF. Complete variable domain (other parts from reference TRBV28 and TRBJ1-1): DVKVTQSSRYLVKRTGEKVFLECVQDMDHENMFWYRQDPGLGLRLIYFSYDVKMKEKGDIPEGYSVSREKKERFSLILESASTNQTSMYLCASSAGGRDFTEAFFGQGTRLTVV.

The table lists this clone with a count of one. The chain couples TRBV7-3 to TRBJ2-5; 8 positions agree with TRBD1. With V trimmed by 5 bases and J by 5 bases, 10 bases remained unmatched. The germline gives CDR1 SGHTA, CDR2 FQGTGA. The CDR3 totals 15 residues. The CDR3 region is CASSIGKTGAETQYF. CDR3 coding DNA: TGTGCCAGCAGCATCGGAAAGACAGGGGCCGAGACCCAGTACTTC. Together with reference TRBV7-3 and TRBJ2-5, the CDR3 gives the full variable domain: GAGVSQTPSNKVTEKGKYVELRCDPISGHTALYWYRQSLGQGPEFLIYFQGTGAADDSGLPNDRFFAVRPEGSVSTLKIQRTERGDSAVYLCASSIGKTGAETQYFGPGTRLLVL.

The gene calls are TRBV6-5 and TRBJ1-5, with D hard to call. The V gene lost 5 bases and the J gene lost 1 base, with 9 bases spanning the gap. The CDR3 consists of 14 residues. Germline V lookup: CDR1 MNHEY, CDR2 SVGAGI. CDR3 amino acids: CASSPFVSNQPQHF. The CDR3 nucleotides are TGTGCCAGCAGTCCGTTCGTGAGCAATCAGCCCCAGCATTTT.

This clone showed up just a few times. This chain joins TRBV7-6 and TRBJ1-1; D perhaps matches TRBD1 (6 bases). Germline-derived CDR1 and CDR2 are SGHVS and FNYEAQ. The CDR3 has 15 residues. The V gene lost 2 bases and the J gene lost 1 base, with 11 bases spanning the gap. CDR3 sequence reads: CASSLQQGTNTEAFF. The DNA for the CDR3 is TGTGCCAGCAGCTTACAACAGGGAACGAACACTGAAGCTTTCTTT.

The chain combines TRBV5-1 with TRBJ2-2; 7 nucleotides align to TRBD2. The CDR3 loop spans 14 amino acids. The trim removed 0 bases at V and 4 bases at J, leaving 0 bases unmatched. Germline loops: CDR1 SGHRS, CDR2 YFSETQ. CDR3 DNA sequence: TGCGCCAGCAGCTTGGCGGGGGGCACCGGGGAGCTGTTTTTT. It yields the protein CASSLAGGTGELFF.

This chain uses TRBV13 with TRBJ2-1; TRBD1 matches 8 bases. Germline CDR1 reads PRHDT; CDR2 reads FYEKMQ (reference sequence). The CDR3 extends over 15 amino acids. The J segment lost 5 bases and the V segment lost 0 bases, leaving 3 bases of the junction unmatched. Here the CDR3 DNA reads TGTGCCAGCAGCTTAGGGACAGGGGAGGACAATGAGCAGTTCTTC. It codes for CASSLGTGEDNEQFF.

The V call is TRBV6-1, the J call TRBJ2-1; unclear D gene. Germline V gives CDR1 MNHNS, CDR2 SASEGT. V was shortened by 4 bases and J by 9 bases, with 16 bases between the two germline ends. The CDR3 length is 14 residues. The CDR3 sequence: CASSALTSITEQFF. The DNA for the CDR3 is TGTGCCAGCAGTGCTTTGACATCCATCACTGAGCAGTTCTTC.

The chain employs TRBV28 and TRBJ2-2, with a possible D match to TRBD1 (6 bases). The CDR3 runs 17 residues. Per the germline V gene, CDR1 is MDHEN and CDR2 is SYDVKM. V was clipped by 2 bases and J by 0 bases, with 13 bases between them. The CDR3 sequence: CASSLSQGLANTGELFF. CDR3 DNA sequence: TGTGCCAGCAGTTTAAGCCAGGGGCTTGCGAACACCGGGGAGCTGTTTTTT.

The CDR3 here is CAWSVSGGAYEQFF. CDR3 in DNA: TGTGCCTGGAGTGTAAGCGGGGGGGCTTATGAGCAGTTCTTC. The V gene is TRBV30, the J gene TRBJ2-1; TRBD2 agrees at 10 bases. Trimming at V came to 0 bases and at J to 8 bases, leaving 4 bases not matched to a gene. The CDR3 spans 14 residues. Germline CDR1 GTSNPN, CDR2 SVGIG (reference sequence).

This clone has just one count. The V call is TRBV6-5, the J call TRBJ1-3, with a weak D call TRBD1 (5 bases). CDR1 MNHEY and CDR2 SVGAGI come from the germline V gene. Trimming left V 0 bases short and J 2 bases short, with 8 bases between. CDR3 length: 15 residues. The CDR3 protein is CASSYSKGAGNTIYF. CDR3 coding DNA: TGTGCCAGCAGTTACTCGAAAGGGGCTGGAAACACCATATATTTT.